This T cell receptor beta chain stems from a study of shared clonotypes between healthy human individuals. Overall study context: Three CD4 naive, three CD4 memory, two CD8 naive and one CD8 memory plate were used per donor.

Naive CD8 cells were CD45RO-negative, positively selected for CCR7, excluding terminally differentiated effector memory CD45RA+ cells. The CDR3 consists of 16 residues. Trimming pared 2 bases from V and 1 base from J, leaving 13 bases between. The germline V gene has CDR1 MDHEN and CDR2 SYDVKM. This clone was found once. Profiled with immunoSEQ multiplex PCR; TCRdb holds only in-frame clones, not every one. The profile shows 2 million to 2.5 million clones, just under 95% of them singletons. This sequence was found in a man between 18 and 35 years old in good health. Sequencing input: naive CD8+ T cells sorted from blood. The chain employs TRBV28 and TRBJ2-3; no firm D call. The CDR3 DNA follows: TGTGCCAGCAGTTTAGCTGCGGAGTGGGGCACAGATACGCAGTATTTT. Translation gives CASSLAAEWGTDTQYF.